Reported below is one T cell receptor beta chain. Its antigen is undetermined. Profiled with immunoSEQ multiplex PCR; TCRdb holds only in-frame clones, not every one. The sample lists over 60,000 clones, roughly two thirds occurring once. This entry belongs to a study of PD-1 blockade in classical Hodgkin lymphoma. Study outcomes and limitations: When set against healthy donors, newly diagnosed patients were reported to show lower baseline TCR diversity.

All patients experienced relapse after autologous stem cell transplantation, and brentuximab vedotin exposure was variable. Germline-derived CDR1 and CDR2 are MNHNS and SASEGT. The length of the CDR3 is 15 residues. Trimming took off 4 bases at V and 5 bases at J, with 14 bases between the two ends. The genes are TRBV6-1 and TRBJ1-4, with D possibly matching TRBD1 (5 bases). The TCR originated in a human donor with classical Hodgkin lymphoma. The sequencing used peripheral blood mononuclear cells (PBMCs), collected before the second cycle of nivolumab. CDR3 in DNA: TGTGCCAGCAGTGGCCAGGGATCACCCAATGAAAAACTGTTTTTT. Its translation: CASSGQGSPNEKLFF.